The rows below give T cell receptor beta chains drawn from one sample of a study of blood T cells in healthy people across ages. In TCRdb, the 5' RACE reads were re-called with MiXCR into one record per CDR3 protein. The sample consists of roughly 1,800,000 distinct CDR3 sequences, 49% of them appearing once. Sequenced sample: blood. All receptors derive from a woman aged 40 to 50 in good health. Both conserved end residues are part of each CDR3. Fields, in order: D gene, V gene, J gene, clone size, CDR3 protein, CDR3 DNA. D genes are given only for firm matches. Not every row has a clone size; where given, it reads once, few, many or a size class.

d_gene: TRBD1
v_gene: TRBV6-5
j_gene: TRBJ2-1
abundance: once
CDR3aa: CASSPDGQGAYNEQFF
CDR3nt: TGTGCCAGCAGCCCGGACGGACAGGGTGCCTACAATGAGCAGTTCTTC

d_gene: TRBD1
v_gene: TRBV29-1
j_gene: TRBJ2-3
abundance: -
CDR3aa: CSGTQTGETDTQYF
CDR3nt: TGCAGCGGAACCCAGACAGGGGAGACAGATACGCAGTATTTT

d_gene: -
v_gene: TRBV2
j_gene: TRBJ2-7
abundance: few
CDR3aa: CASLQDEQYF
CDR3nt: TGTGCCAGCCTCCAGGACGAGCAGTACTTC

d_gene: -
v_gene: TRBV15
j_gene: TRBJ2-3
abundance: -
CDR3aa: CATSRLPSSTDTQYF
CDR3nt: TGTGCCACCAGCAGACTTCCTAGCAGCACAGATACGCAGTATTTT

d_gene: TRBD2
v_gene: TRBV9
j_gene: TRBJ2-3
abundance: -
CDR3aa: CASSGSGGAPDTQYF
CDR3nt: TGTGCCAGCAGCGGTAGCGGGGGGGCACCAGATACGCAGTATTTT

d_gene: TRBD2
v_gene: TRBV27
j_gene: TRBJ2-1
abundance: -
CDR3aa: CASSSLAGGKNEQFF
CDR3nt: TGTGCCAGCAGTTCTTTGGCGGGGGGGAAGAATGAGCAGTTCTTC

d_gene: -
v_gene: TRBV6-5
j_gene: TRBJ1-2
abundance: -
CDR3aa: CASSPDSDERYGYTF
CDR3nt: TGTGCCAGCAGTCCAGACAGCGACGAGCGCTATGGCTACACCTTC

d_gene: TRBD1
v_gene: TRBV4-3
j_gene: TRBJ2-3
abundance: -
CDR3aa: CASSQADRVTDTQYF
CDR3nt: TGCGCCAGCAGCCAAGCGGACAGGGTAACAGATACGCAGTATTTT

d_gene: -
v_gene: TRBV29-1
j_gene: TRBJ2-7
abundance: once
CDR3aa: CSVVTGAEQYF
CDR3nt: TGCAGCGTTGTCACCGGGGCCGAGCAGTACTTC

d_gene: -
v_gene: TRBV6-2/TRBV6-3
j_gene: TRBJ2-7
abundance: -
CDR3aa: CASSYSQSSYEQYF
CDR3nt: TGTGCCAGCAGTTACTCTCAGAGCTCCTACGAGCAGTACTTC

d_gene: TRBD1
v_gene: TRBV5-1
j_gene: TRBJ2-1
abundance: few
CDR3aa: CASSLAPGGWDNEQFF
CDR3nt: TGCGCCAGCAGCTTGGCGCCAGGGGGCTGGGACAATGAGCAGTTCTTC

d_gene: -
v_gene: TRBV7-9
j_gene: TRBJ1-5
abundance: -
CDR3aa: CASSPRRDYSNQPQHF
CDR3nt: TGTGCCAGCAGCCCCCGCAGAGATTATAGCAATCAGCCCCAGCATTTT

d_gene: -
v_gene: TRBV20-1
j_gene: TRBJ2-1
abundance: -
CDR3aa: CSASNRGGAYNEQFF
CDR3nt: TGCAGTGCTAGCAACAGGGGGGGCGCCTACAATGAGCAGTTCTTC

d_gene: TRBD1
v_gene: TRBV6-5
j_gene: TRBJ2-4
abundance: few
CDR3aa: CASSIETGAGEQYF
CDR3nt: TGTGCCAGCAGTATAGAGACAGGGGCAGGAGAGCAGTACTTC

d_gene: -
v_gene: TRBV6-5
j_gene: TRBJ2-7
abundance: -
CDR3aa: CASSYRNREQYF
CDR3nt: TGTGCCAGCAGTTACCGGAACAGGGAGCAGTACTTC

d_gene: TRBD2
v_gene: TRBV29-1
j_gene: TRBJ2-5
abundance: -
CDR3aa: CSAVGSGGASLQETQYF
CDR3nt: TGCAGCGCCGTGGGTAGCGGGGGGGCGAGTCTCCAAGAGACCCAGTACTTC

d_gene: TRBD2
v_gene: TRBV7-8
j_gene: TRBJ2-1
abundance: -
CDR3aa: CASSLVLSGTSISPLNNEQFF
CDR3nt: TGTGCCAGCAGCTTAGTGCTTAGCGGGACTAGTATTTCCCCACTTAACAATGAGCAGTTCTTC

d_gene: TRBD2
v_gene: TRBV6-5
j_gene: TRBJ2-7
abundance: -
CDR3aa: CASSYLGGGHEQYF
CDR3nt: TGTGCCAGCAGTTACCTCGGGGGGGGCCACGAGCAGTACTTC

d_gene: -
v_gene: TRBV3-1
j_gene: TRBJ1-4
abundance: few
CDR3aa: CASSQVSAATEKLFF
CDR3nt: TGTGCCAGCAGCCAAGTCTCGGCAGCAACGGAAAAACTGTTTTTT

d_gene: TRBD2
v_gene: TRBV9
j_gene: TRBJ2-1
abundance: -
CDR3aa: CASSGGGAPSYNEQFF
CDR3nt: TGTGCCAGCAGCGGCGGGGGGGCCCCCTCCTACAATGAGCAGTTCTTC

d_gene: -
v_gene: TRBV20-1
j_gene: TRBJ2-5
abundance: few
CDR3aa: CSATTGFQETQYF
CDR3nt: TGCAGTGCTACTACAGGGTTTCAAGAGACCCAGTACTTC

d_gene: -
v_gene: TRBV28
j_gene: TRBJ2-7
abundance: -
CDR3aa: CASSYPVVGLHYEQYF
CDR3nt: TGTGCCAGCAGTTACCCCGTCGTCGGCCTACATTACGAGCAGTACTTC

d_gene: -
v_gene: TRBV6-2/TRBV6-3
j_gene: TRBJ2-6
abundance: -
CDR3aa: CASSYSGVGAGANVLTF
CDR3nt: TGTGCCAGCAGTTATTCCGGTGTTGGGGCTGGGGCCAACGTCCTGACTTTC

d_gene: -
v_gene: TRBV10-3
j_gene: TRBJ1-5
abundance: -
CDR3aa: CAISDGRVAQHF
CDR3nt: TGTGCCATCAGTGACGGAAGAGTGGCCCAGCATTTT

d_gene: TRBD1
v_gene: TRBV6-2/TRBV6-3
j_gene: TRBJ1-2
abundance: -
CDR3aa: CASSYVSGGSYGYTF
CDR3nt: TGTGCCAGCAGTTACGTTTCAGGGGGCTCCTATGGCTACACCTTC

d_gene: -
v_gene: TRBV6-5
j_gene: TRBJ2-1
abundance: -
CDR3aa: CASSYEGADNEQFF
CDR3nt: TGTGCCAGCAGTTACGAAGGGGCCGACAATGAGCAGTTCTTC

d_gene: -
v_gene: TRBV28
j_gene: TRBJ2-5
abundance: few
CDR3aa: CASSKLAETQYF
CDR3nt: TGTGCCAGCAGTAAACTAGCAGAGACCCAGTACTTC

d_gene: -
v_gene: TRBV12-3/TRBV12-4
j_gene: TRBJ2-1
abundance: few
CDR3aa: CASSLGGVSGQFF
CDR3nt: TGTGCCAGCAGTCTCGGGGGAGTTTCAGGGCAGTTCTTC

d_gene: -
v_gene: TRBV6-2/TRBV6-3
j_gene: TRBJ2-5
abundance: few
CDR3aa: CASSPHRQETQYF
CDR3nt: TGTGCCAGCAGTCCACACCGACAAGAGACCCAGTACTTC

d_gene: TRBD1
v_gene: TRBV20-1
j_gene: TRBJ2-5
abundance: -
CDR3aa: CSARNPGTGGDETQYF
CDR3nt: TGCAGTGCTAGAAACCCAGGGACAGGAGGTGATGAGACCCAGTACTTC

d_gene: TRBD1
v_gene: TRBV25-1
j_gene: TRBJ2-5
abundance: few
CDR3aa: CASSEITGEETQYF
CDR3nt: TGTGCCAGCAGTGAAATAACAGGGGAAGAGACCCAGTACTTC

d_gene: -
v_gene: TRBV6-2/TRBV6-3
j_gene: TRBJ2-3
abundance: -
CDR3aa: CASSPTVFSTDTQYF
CDR3nt: TGTGCCAGCAGCCCCACAGTTTTCAGCACAGATACGCAGTATTTT

d_gene: -
v_gene: TRBV20-1
j_gene: TRBJ2-5
abundance: -
CDR3aa: CSALQRNQETQYF
CDR3nt: TGCAGTGCCTTACAGCGGAATCAAGAGACCCAGTACTTC

d_gene: -
v_gene: TRBV20-1
j_gene: TRBJ1-5
abundance: -
CDR3aa: CSAREGDKRGQPQHF
CDR3nt: TGCAGTGCTAGAGAAGGTGACAAACGGGGTCAGCCCCAGCATTTT

d_gene: TRBD1
v_gene: TRBV7-8
j_gene: TRBJ2-5
abundance: -
CDR3aa: CASSPQSGTGDFGTQYF
CDR3nt: TGTGCCAGCAGCCCTCAATCCGGGACAGGGGATTTCGGGACCCAGTACTTC

d_gene: TRBD2
v_gene: TRBV15
j_gene: TRBJ2-3
abundance: -
CDR3aa: CATSRVMAGDLTDTQYF
CDR3nt: TGTGCCACCAGCAGAGTCATGGCGGGGGACCTCACAGATACGCAGTATTTT

d_gene: TRBD2
v_gene: TRBV20-1
j_gene: TRBJ2-3
abundance: -
CDR3aa: CSARGGTNDPLRPSTDTQYF
CDR3nt: TGCAGTGCTAGAGGCGGGACTAACGATCCTCTCAGACCTAGCACAGATACGCAGTATTTT

d_gene: -
v_gene: TRBV28
j_gene: TRBJ2-1
abundance: -
CDR3aa: CASSLLVGEQFF
CDR3nt: TGTGCCAGCAGTTTATTGGTAGGTGAGCAGTTCTTC

d_gene: -
v_gene: TRBV18
j_gene: TRBJ2-7
abundance: -
CDR3aa: CASSPQEGIGAYEQYF
CDR3nt: TGTGCCAGCTCACCACAGGAAGGGATCGGCGCCTACGAGCAGTACTTC